This T cell receptor beta chain was captured in a study of blood T cell repertoires in COVID-19. The overall study: Whether acute or convalescent, the COVID-19 samples came from the United States, Italy and Spain. Sample material is recorded as cDNA or gDNA derived from T cells, B-cell-depleted T cells, or PBMCs.

Original handling: Reference gene primers were amplified, and this amplification served to estimate nucleated cell counts. Sequenced by immunoSEQ multiplex PCR; TCRdb stores in-frame clones only, minus some. Clone size and V and J calls were adopted from that table, with D and trimming inferred from the DNA. The repertoire holds 95,000 to 110,000 clones, with 75% to 85% as singletons. This clone was seen only once. The CDR3 loop spans 15 amino acids. From germline, CDR1 is SGHRS and CDR2 YFSETQ. Unmatched junction bases numbered 7, after V lost 0 bases and J lost 7 bases. This clonotype originated in a man between 60 and 70 years old with acute or convalescent COVID-19. Input material: peripheral blood. V gene TRBV5-1 combines with J gene TRBJ1-2, with 9 bases lining up with TRBD1. This CDR3 is CASSLAGQGISGYTF. The CDR3 region has the DNA TGCGCCAGCAGCTTGGCCGGACAGGGGATAAGTGGCTACACCTTC. Looking up the rest from reference TRBV5-1 and TRBJ1-2 gives the full variable domain: KAGVTQTPRYLIKTRGQQVTLSCSPISGHRSVSWYQQTPGQGLQFLFEYFSETQRNKGNFPGRFSGRQFSNSRSEMNVSTLELGDSALYLCASSLAGQGISGYTFGSGTRLTVV.